This T cell receptor beta chain originates from a study of OX40 agonist ivuxolimab in advanced cancers. Whole-study context: Patients with hepatocellular carcinoma, melanoma, renal cell or head and neck cancer made up the dose-escalation patients. Age averaged around 58 years (range about 20 to 80), and more than 80% were male.

Produced via immunoSEQ multiplex PCR; TCRdb's table is partial and in-frame only. The profile shows over 65,000 clones, about 80% of them singletons. Germline loops: CDR1 MGHRA, CDR2 YSYEKL. The CDR3 extends over 15 amino acids. Unmatched junction bases numbered 7, after V lost 5 bases and J lost 6 bases. A remark on this clone: Its target is unknown.

Study-wide results and limits: Patients who responded partially at 0.1-3.0 mg/kg showed clonal expansion ranking among the lowest. At 0.1 to 3.0 mg/kg and by week 6, clonal expansion occurred in CD4+ and CD8+ blood T cells.

This sequence joins TRBV4-1 and TRBJ1-5, with 10 bases identical to TRBD1. The receptor comes from an adult with an advanced solid tumor such as melanoma, head and neck, liver or kidney cancer. The source was CD4+ or CD8+ T cells sorted from blood, collected in a trial of the OX40 agonist ivuxolimab. The CDR3 region has the DNA TGCGCCAGCAGCGACCGACAGGGGGCCGGTCAGCCCCAGCATTTT. This gives the protein CASSDRQGAGQPQHF.